This TCR beta chain is drawn from a study of blood T cell repertoires in COVID-19. Whole-study context: In each case, the material was cDNA or gDNA derived from T cells, B-cell-depleted T cells, or PBMCs.

Repertoires were generated with immunoSEQ multiplex PCR, while TCRdb's copy carries only in-frame clones and drops some. This table holds about 39,000 clones, over 80% found once. The CDR3 runs 15 residues. The V and J ends lost 0 bases and 11 bases, in that order; junction bases with no gene match: 5. Germline V gene sequence: CDR1 LGHNA, CDR2 YNFKEQ. The rearrangement joins TRBV4-2 to TRBJ1-6; 9 bases align to TRBD1. Specimen: peripheral blood. This sequence originates from a man aged 45-65 years with active or convalescent COVID-19. CDR3 bases: TGTGCCAGCAGCCAAGATGGGACAGGGCGGGCACCCCTCCACTTT. Protein: CASSQDGTGRAPLHF.